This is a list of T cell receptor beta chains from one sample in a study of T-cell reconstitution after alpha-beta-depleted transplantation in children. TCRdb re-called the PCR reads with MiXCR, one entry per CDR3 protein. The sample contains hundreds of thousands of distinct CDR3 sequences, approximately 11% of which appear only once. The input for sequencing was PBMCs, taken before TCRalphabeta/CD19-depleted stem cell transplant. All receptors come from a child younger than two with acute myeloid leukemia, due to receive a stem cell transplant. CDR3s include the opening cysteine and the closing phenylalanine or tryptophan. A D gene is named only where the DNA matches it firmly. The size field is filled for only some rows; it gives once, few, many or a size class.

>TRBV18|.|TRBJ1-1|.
TGTGCCAGCTCACCTAGCGTTGAAGGCACTGAAGCTTTCTTT
CASSPSVEGTEAFF
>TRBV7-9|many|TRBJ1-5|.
TGTGCCAGCAGCTTAGACCACCAGCCCCAGCATTTT
CASSLDHQPQHF
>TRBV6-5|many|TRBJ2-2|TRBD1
TGTGCCAGCAGGGGGTGGACAGGGCTTAACACCGGGGAGCTGTTTTTT
CASRGWTGLNTGELFF
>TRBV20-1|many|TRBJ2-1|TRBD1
TGCAGTCCTAGGGGGCGTAGGAATGAGCAGTTCTTC
CSPRGRRNEQFF
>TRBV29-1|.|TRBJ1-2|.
TGCAGCGTTCCAGCAGGCGGCTATGGCTACACCTTC
CSVPAGGYGYTF
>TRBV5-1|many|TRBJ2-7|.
TGCGCCAGCAGCTTGGAGGTTCCCTACGAGCAGTACTTC
CASSLEVPYEQYF
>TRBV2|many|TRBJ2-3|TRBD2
TGTGCCAGCACTTTTAGCGGGGGTAGCACAGATACGCAGTATTTT
CASTFSGGSTDTQYF
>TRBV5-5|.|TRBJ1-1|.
TGTGCCAGCAGCTCCCAGGGGAAGGGGACTGAAGCTTTCTTT
CASSSQGKGTEAFF
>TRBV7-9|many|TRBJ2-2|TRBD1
TGTGCCAGCAGCCCGACAGGGAGTAGCGCCGGGGAGCTGTTTTTT
CASSPTGSSAGELFF
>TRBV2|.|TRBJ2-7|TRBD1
TGTGCCAGCGCCCGGGACAGGGATTACGAGCAGTACTTC
CASARDRDYEQYF
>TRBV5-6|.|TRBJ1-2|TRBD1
TGTGCCAGCAGCCCGGCAGGGGGCTATGGCGACGCCTTC
CASSPAGGYGDAF
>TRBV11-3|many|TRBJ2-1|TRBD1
TGTGCCAGCAGCAGGGACAGAAGCTCCTACAATGAGCAGTTCTTC
CASSRDRSSYNEQFF
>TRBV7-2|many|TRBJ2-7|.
TGTGCCAGCAGCTTAGAGTTGTACGAGCAGTACTTC
CASSLELYEQYF
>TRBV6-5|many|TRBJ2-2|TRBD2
TGTGCCAGCAGTTACAATGGGGGGACTAGCGTAAACACCGGGGAGCTGTTTTTT
CASSYNGGTSVNTGELFF
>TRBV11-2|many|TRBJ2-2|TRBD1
TGTGCCAGCAGCTTAGTAAAGGGACAGAGGACCGGGGAGCTGTTTTTT
CASSLVKGQRTGELFF
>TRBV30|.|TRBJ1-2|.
TGTGCCCCCCGGGGCACTTATGGCTACACCTTC
CAPRGTYGYTF
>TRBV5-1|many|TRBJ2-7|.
TGCGCCAGCAGCTTACAAGATCCCTCTAACGAGCAGTACTTC
CASSLQDPSNEQYF